Listed here are 2 T cell receptor beta chains from one sample, sequenced in a study of blood T cell repertoires in COVID-19. Sequencing was performed with immunoSEQ multiplex PCR; in TCRdb, only in-frame clones are kept and a portion is missing. The table has fewer than 350,000 clones, 90% seen once. Specimen: peripheral blood. All receptors derive from a woman younger than 45 with COVID-19, enrolled during active disease.

The chain links TRBV28 to TRBJ2-1; no clear D gene. CDR3 length: 17 residues. Germline V CDR1 and CDR2: MDHEN, SYDVKM. V lost 6 bases and J lost 7, with 25 bases in between. The CDR3 loop reads CASSPTTRVSQRNEQFF. CDR3 bases: TGTGCCAGCAGCCCTACAACCCGGGTTTCACAACGAAATGAGCAGTTCTTC.

The rearrangement links TRBV6-5 to TRBJ1-5, with D unclear. Germline V gives CDR1 MNHEY, CDR2 SVGAGI. The CDR3 contains 14 residues. With 7 bases removed from V and 2 bases from J, the gap between germline ends came to 12 bases. CDR3 DNA: TGTGCCAGCAACACAGTGGGAGGCAATCAGCCCCAGCATTTT. This gives the protein CASNTVGGNQPQHF.